This T cell receptor beta chain was sequenced during a study of blood T cell repertoires in COVID-19. Overall study: PBMCs, B-cell-depleted T cells, or T cells provided the cDNA or gDNA that made up the material.

Profiled with immunoSEQ multiplex PCR; TCRdb holds only in-frame clones, not every one. This sample has more than 400,000 clones; 70% to 90% occur once, and the top ten carry roughly 3.2%. CDR1 and CDR2 from the germline V gene are SGHDT and YYEEEE. The CDR3 has 15 residues. The ends were cut back, 3 bases at V and 4 bases at J, with 16 bases in the middle. V usage is TRBV5-6 and J usage is TRBJ1-1; unclear D gene. The receptor was isolated from a human donor in a cohort sampled during active COVID-19. Sequencing was done on a sample of peripheral blood. The CDR3 loop is CASSWYQQARTEAFF. The CDR3 DNA follows: TGTGCCAGCAGCTGGTACCAGCAGGCTCGCACTGAAGCTTTCTTT. Looking up the rest from reference TRBV5-6 and TRBJ1-1 gives the full variable domain: DAGVTQSPTHLIKTRGQQVTLRCSPKSGHDTVSWYQQALGQGPQFIFQYYEEEERQRGNFPDRFSGHQFPNYSSELNVNALLLGDSALYLCASSWYQQARTEAFFGQGTRLTVV.